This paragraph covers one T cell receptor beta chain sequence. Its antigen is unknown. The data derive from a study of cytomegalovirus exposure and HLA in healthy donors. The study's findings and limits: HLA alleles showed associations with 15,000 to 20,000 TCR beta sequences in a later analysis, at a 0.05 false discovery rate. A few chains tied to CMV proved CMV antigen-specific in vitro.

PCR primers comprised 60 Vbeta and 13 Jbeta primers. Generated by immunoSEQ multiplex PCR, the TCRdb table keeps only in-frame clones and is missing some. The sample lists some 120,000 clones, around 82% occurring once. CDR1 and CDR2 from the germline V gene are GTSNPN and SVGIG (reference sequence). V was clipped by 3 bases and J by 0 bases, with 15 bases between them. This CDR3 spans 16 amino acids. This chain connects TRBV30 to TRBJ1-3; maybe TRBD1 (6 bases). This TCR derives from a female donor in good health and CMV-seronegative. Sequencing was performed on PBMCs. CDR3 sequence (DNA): TGTGCCTGGAGACGCAGGGACAAGAGCTCTGGAAACACCATATATTTT. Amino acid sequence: CAWRRRDKSSGNTIYF.